The clone carrying this T cell receptor beta chain occurred once. Its antigen is currently unknown. The sample is drawn from a study of cytomegalovirus exposure and HLA in healthy donors. Whole-study context: In a later analysis, it was reported that the approximately 120 validation repertoires had been produced on the same platform as the roughly 700 repertoires belonging to the first cohort.

Findings and limits, study-wide: In vitro confirmation showed a few CMV-associated chains to be CMV antigen specific. Cytomegalovirus-associated TCR beta chains were listed, numbering around 150.

The repertoire was sequenced with immunoSEQ multiplex PCR; TCRdb's copy has only in-frame clones and lacks some. The profile shows 90,000 or so clones, roughly 85% of them singletons. V lost 5 bases to trimming and J lost 6 bases; unmatched junction nucleotides: 3. This CDR3 region has 14 residues. Germline values: CDR1 SGHTA, CDR2 FQGTGA. The clonotype comes from a man between 18 and 35 years old in good health and CMV-seropositive. Material: PBMCs. The V call is TRBV7-3, the J call TRBJ2-1, with TRBD2 matching 11 bases. CDR3 nucleotides: TGTGCCAGCAGCCTACTAGCGGGAGTCAATGAGCAGTTCTTC. It codes for CASSLLAGVNEQFF.